This T cell receptor gamma chain was identified in a study of γδ T cells in repeated Plasmodium falciparum infection. Study at large: Malian children with intense seasonal malaria exposure were compared with matched Australian children. Sampling occurred at baseline, pre-infection for selected infections, and 21 days post-infection.

Bulk repertoires came from Vgamma9/Vdelta2+ or Vdelta2-negative gammadelta T cells flow-sorted from PBMC. TRG and TRD sequences were obtained from every sorted gammadelta sample. TCRdb reran clone calling via CATT on the multiplex PCR reads. The sample has 25,000 to 35,000 gamma-chain clones; around 1.4% are singletons. This clone was seen only a few times. The protein in TCRdb stems from a much larger clone and differs at residue 11 from this DNA's translation, likely a read error; here the protein is translated from the DNA. Germline V gives CDR1 VENAVY, CDR2 YDSYNSRV. This CDR3 has 14 residues. Sequencing input: gamma-delta T cells from blood. The chain is built from TRGV8 and TRGJP2. No J segment appears in TCRdb, so it was assigned here by matching the sequence to germline. This sequence was found in a pool of human donors (malaria-infected and uninfected, not separated). The CDR3 nucleotides read TGTGCCACCTGGGCACATAGTAGTGATTGGGTCAAGACGTTT. Translating gives CATWAHSSDWVKTF.